A single TCR beta chain is shown here with its context. What it binds is not known. The data belong to a study of shared clonotypes between healthy human individuals. Study observations and caveats: Despite large depth, rarefaction showed incomplete sorted-subset sequencing. With a handful of donors compared, around 5.4% of naive CD4 clonotypes were shared. The study sampled only blood, and tissue repertoires likely differ. An anticipated effect of sequencing depth on clonotype sharing among donors was recognized.

Per germline, CDR1 SNHLY and CDR2 FYNNEI. The CDR3 contains 14 residues. With V trimmed by 7 bases and J by 2 bases, 4 bases remained unmatched. Some clones are missing from TCRdb's copy, which holds only in-frame ones; the method was immunoSEQ multiplex PCR. The table records over 950,000 clones, around 77% of them present only once. This clonotype was obtained from a man between 18 and 35 years old in good health. Some clones in this sample may be carry-over from other donors' samples. This chain uses TRBV2 with TRBJ2-2, with 7 bases fitting TRBD1. Sequencing was performed on memory CD4+ T cells from PBMCs. Noted subset: CD45RA-negative fraction. The CDR3 region has the DNA TGTGCCAGCAACTACAGGGGTAACACCGGGGAGCTGTTTTTT. This codes for CASNYRGNTGELFF. Full variable domain (rest looked up from reference TRBV2 and TRBJ2-2): EPEVTQTPSHQVTQMGQEVILRCVPISNHLYFYWYRQILGQKVEFLVSFYNNEISEKSEIFDDQFSVERPDGSNFTLKIRSTKLEDSAMYFCASNYRGNTGELFFGEGSRLTVL.